The 25 T cell receptor beta chains given below trace back to one sample, sequenced in a study of blood T cell repertoires in COVID-19. TCRdb keeps only in-frame clones here, not all; method: immunoSEQ multiplex PCR. Among roughly 250,000 clones listed, about 80% were seen once. The sequencing input was peripheral blood. Receptors were obtained from an elderly woman with acute or convalescent COVID-19.

This clone turned up a few times. The genes are TRBV2 and TRBJ1-2, with 8 bases lining up with TRBD1. CDR1 is SNHLY, CDR2 FYNNEI, per germline. This CDR3 is built from 15 residues. V lost 1 base and J lost 8; bases outside the gene matches: 9. CDR3 coding DNA: TGTGCCAGCAGTGAAGATCGGAGGACAGGGAAGGGCTACACCTTC. Its protein is CASSEDRRTGKGYTF.

With regard to this clone: The sample contains more than one DNA sequence encoding this CDR3. CDR3 region: CASSSSYEQYF. DNA of the CDR3: TGTGCCAGCAGCTCCTCTTACGAGCAGTACTTC. The V call is TRBV28, the J call TRBJ2-7; D gene uncertain. V was shortened by 6 bases and J by 4 bases, with 7 bases between the two germline ends. The CDR3 covers 11 residues. Germline V CDR1 and CDR2: MDHEN, SYDVKM.

The rearrangement joins TRBV7-3 to TRBJ1-2; unclear D gene. The CDR3 loop spans 17 amino acids. Germline V gene data show CDR1 as SGHTA and CDR2 as FQGTGA. The ends were cut back, 6 bases at V and 8 bases at J, with 28 bases in the middle. The CDR3 DNA follows: TGTGCCAGCAGTTCTTTCTCCGGGCCGGCGGGTATGGTGGGCTACACCTTC. This gives the protein CASSSFSGPAGMVGYTF.

A few counts support this clone. The chain combines TRBV29-1 with TRBJ2-7; D may be TRBD1 (7 bases). Trimming took 2 bases from V and 3 from J, leaving 23 bases between them. The CDR3 covers 17 residues. Germline lookup yields CDR1 SQVTM and CDR2 ANQGSEA. The CDR3 DNA follows: TGCAGCGTTGAACTGGAGGGCGTGCGGGACAGTGACTACGAGCAGTACTTC. As protein: CSVELEGVRDSDYEQYF.

This clone came up a few times. The rearrangement uses TRBV5-6 and TRBJ1-2; D ambiguous. Per the germline V gene, CDR1 is SGHDT and CDR2 is YYEEEE. The CDR3 length is 11 residues. The V gene lost 4 bases and the J gene lost 7 bases, with 8 bases spanning the gap. The CDR3 loop is CASSATVGYTF. The CDR3, as DNA: TGTGCCAGCAGCGCAACAGTTGGCTACACCTTC.

This chain uses TRBV19 with TRBJ1-5, with D unresolved. The V end lost 5 bases, the J end lost 2 bases, and 7 bases lay between the germline ends. The CDR3 is 13 residues long. The germline V gene encodes CDR1 LNHDA and CDR2 SQIVND (reference sequence). The DNA of the CDR3 is TGTGCCAGTAGTGATCAGGGCAATCAGCCCCAGCATTTT. This sequence encodes CASSDQGNQPQHF.

The chain is built from TRBV4-2 and TRBJ2-3; D unclear. V was clipped by 2 bases and J by 2 bases, with 8 bases between them. Germline V CDR1 and CDR2: LGHNA, YNFKEQ. The CDR3 consists of 14 residues. This CDR3 reads CASSQIGDTDTQYF. CDR3 bases: TGTGCCAGCAGCCAAATAGGAGACACAGATACGCAGTATTTT.

V is TRBV2 and J is TRBJ1-5; D might be TRBD1 (6 bases). From germline, CDR1 is SNHLY and CDR2 FYNNEI. Trimming took 7 bases from V and 1 from J, leaving 11 bases between them. The CDR3 contains 14 residues. The DNA of the CDR3 is TGTGCCAGCAAGGGAGGGGGGAGCAATCAGCCCCAGCATTTT. Translated: CASKGGGSNQPQHF.

The chain recombines TRBV6-6 with TRBJ1-3; D is possibly TRBD1 (6 bases). From germline, CDR1 is MNHNY and CDR2 SVGAGI (reference sequence). The CDR3 is made up of 16 amino acids. V was cut by 2 bases and J by 0 bases, with 11 bases left in between. CDR3 sequence reads: CASSYGRDNSGNTIYF. DNA for the CDR3: TGTGCCAGCAGTTACGGCCGGGACAACTCTGGAAACACCATATATTTT.

The chain uses TRBV19 and TRBJ1-1; a possible D gene is TRBD1 (6 bases). The CDR3 spans 12 residues. V was cut by 5 bases and J by 5 bases, with 9 bases left in between. Germline V lookup: CDR1 LNHDA, CDR2 SQIVND (reference sequence). In DNA, the CDR3 is TGTGCCAGTAGTCGAGGGGGAACTGAAGCTTTCTTT. This codes for CASSRGGTEAFF.

The rearrangement joins TRBV19 to TRBJ1-4, with TRBD1 as a possible D gene (6 bases). Per germline, CDR1 LNHDA and CDR2 SQIVND (reference sequence). Trimming removed 3 bases from V and 6 bases from J, with 14 bases in between. The CDR3 consists of 15 residues. CDR3 loop: CASSMEDRRYEKLFF. Written as DNA, the CDR3 is TGTGCCAGTAGTATGGAGGACAGAAGATATGAAAAACTGTTTTTT.

The chain joins TRBV5-6 to TRBJ1-6; TRBD1 is a possible D gene (6 bases). This CDR3 spans 16 amino acids. Trimming took 4 bases from V and 12 from J, leaving 23 bases between them. Germline CDR1 reads SGHDT; CDR2 reads YYEEEE. The CDR3 DNA follows: TGTGCCAGCAGCCCCGGACAGCTGAGATCTAGGGGACCCCTCCACTTT. Its translation is CASSPGQLRSRGPLHF.

The chain links TRBV5-6 to TRBJ1-3, with D perhaps matching TRBD1 (5 bases). V shed 0 bases and J shed 0 bases, with 7 bases lying between them. The CDR3 spans 15 residues. The V gene's germline CDR1 is SGHDT and CDR2 YYEEEE. In nucleotides, the CDR3 is TGTGCCAGCAGCTTGGCCGGGGGCTCTGGAAACACCATATATTTT. This gives the protein CASSLAGGSGNTIYF.

The V and J genes are TRBV19 and TRBJ1-2; 8 positions match TRBD1. Germline V gives CDR1 LNHDA, CDR2 SQIVND (reference sequence). J gave up 7 bases and V 2 bases, and 12 bases lay outside the gene matches. The CDR3 loop spans 16 amino acids. The CDR3 is CASSIRRQGALFGYTF. The CDR3 DNA reads as TGTGCCAGTAGTATAAGGAGGCAGGGGGCTCTCTTTGGCTACACCTTC.

The gene calls are TRBV5-8 and TRBJ1-2; 9 nucleotides match TRBD1. This CDR3 comprises 14 residues. CDR1 and CDR2 from the germline V gene are SGHTS and YDEGEE. With V trimmed by 1 base and J by 7 bases, 5 bases remained unmatched. CDR3 nucleotides: TGTGCCAGCAGCTTGATACAGGGGGCTGGTGGCTACACCTTC. Translating gives CASSLIQGAGGYTF. Looking up the rest from reference TRBV5-8 and TRBJ1-2 gives the full variable domain: EAGVTQSPTHLIKTRGQQATLRCSPISGHTSVYWYQQALGLGLQFLLWYDEGEERNRGNFPPRFSGRQFPNYSSELNVNALELEDSALYLCASSLIQGAGGYTFGSGTRLTVV.

This clone showed up many times. The gene calls are TRBV5-1 and TRBJ2-1; 14 bases are a match to TRBD2. Germline V gene lookup returns CDR1 SGHRS and CDR2 YFSETQ. The J segment lost 6 bases and the V segment lost 3 bases, leaving 5 bases of the junction unmatched. This CDR3 has 16 amino acids. The CDR3 is CASSSGTSGGLNEQFF. CDR3 DNA sequence: TGCGCCAGCAGCTCGGGGACTAGCGGGGGTCTCAATGAGCAGTTCTTC. Full variable domain (outside the CDR3, taken from reference TRBV5-1 and TRBJ2-1): KAGVTQTPRYLIKTRGQQVTLSCSPISGHRSVSWYQQTPGQGLQFLFEYFSETQRNKGNFPGRFSGRQFSNSRSEMNVSTLELGDSALYLCASSSGTSGGLNEQFFGPGTRLTVL.

J is TRBJ1-5 and V is TRBV5-6, with a weak D call TRBD1 (5 bases). The V and J ends lost 2 bases and 0 bases respectively, with 21 bases between them. The CDR3 has 19 amino acids. CDR1 and CDR2 from the germline V gene are SGHDT and YYEEEE. The CDR3 DNA sequence: TGTGCCAGCAGCTTTGGAGGGACGGACTCGCATTATAGCAATCAGCCCCAGCATTTT. Its translation is CASSFGGTDSHYSNQPQHF.

The rearrangement uses TRBV7-9 and TRBJ2-5; D is possibly TRBD2 (7 bases). Germline CDR1 and CDR2: SEHNR and FQNEAQ (reference sequence). This CDR3 contains 13 residues. Deletions cut 7 bases from V and 4 bases from J, with 13 bases between. CDR3 sequence (DNA): TGTGCCAGCACCAGGGGAGGGGTAGAGACCCAGTACTTC. Residues: CASTRGGVETQYF. Complete variable domain (other parts from reference TRBV7-9 and TRBJ2-5): DTGVSQNPRHKITKRGQNVTFRCDPISEHNRLYWYRQTLGQGPEFLTYFQNEAQLEKSRLLSDRFSAERPKGSFSTLEIQRTEQGDSAMYLCASTRGGVETQYFGPGTRLLVL.

In this sample, this clone turned up once. V is TRBV29-1 and J is TRBJ1-1; the D gene is possibly TRBD1 (5 bases). Germline values: CDR1 SQVTM, CDR2 ANQGSEA. V was cut by 6 bases and J by 5 bases, with 10 bases left in between. This CDR3 spans 11 amino acids. CDR3 coding DNA: TGCAGCGTGAAGGGGAGGACTGAAGCTTTCTTT. It translates to CSVKGRTEAFF.

This clone showed up just once. V is TRBV28 and J is TRBJ1-2; perhaps TRBD1 as D (5 bases). Germline lookup yields CDR1 MDHEN and CDR2 SYDVKM. The V gene lost 7 bases and the J gene lost 2 bases, with 8 bases spanning the gap. This CDR3 is 12 amino acids long. CDR3 in amino acids: CASTRQNYGYTF. The CDR3 nucleotides read TGTGCCAGCACCCGACAGAACTATGGCTACACCTTC.

The CDR3 loop is CASSLYLPAGNSPLHF. CDR3 nucleotides: TGTGCCAGCAGCTTATACCTACCGGCGGGAAATTCACCCCTCCACTTT. The chain joins TRBV7-2 to TRBJ1-6; no reliable D call. The germline gives CDR1 SGHTA, CDR2 FQGNSA. The V gene lost 2 bases and the J gene lost 7 bases, with 15 bases spanning the gap. This CDR3 region has 16 residues.

V gene TRBV5-4 combines with J gene TRBJ1-5; the D gene is possibly TRBD1 (5 bases). Germline V gene lookup returns CDR1 SGHNT and CDR2 YYREEE (reference sequence). The V end lost 1 base, the J end lost 7 bases, and 15 bases lay between the germline ends. This CDR3 contains 15 residues. The CDR3 DNA reads TGTGCCAGCAGCTTGCAAGGGGTCCCAGGGCAGCCCCAGCATTTT. Amino acids: CASSLQGVPGQPQHF.

In this sample, this clone turned up once. The J gene is TRBJ2-2, the V gene TRBV9, with 7 nucleotides matching TRBD1. The germline gives CDR1 SGDLS, CDR2 YYNGEE. The V and J ends lost 3 bases and 7 bases, in that order; junction bases with no gene match: 12. The length of the CDR3 is 16 residues. This chain's CDR3 is CASSAIQGTAGGELFF. The CDR3 DNA is TGTGCCAGCAGCGCAATACAGGGGACCGCCGGCGGGGAGCTGTTTTTT.

As for this clone: The sample carries other DNA sequences with the same CDR3. V usage is TRBV2 and J usage is TRBJ1-1; TRBD1 might be the D (5 bases). The ends were cut back, 8 bases at V and 4 bases at J, with 8 bases in the middle. This CDR3 has 11 residues. Germline V gene data show CDR1 as SNHLY and CDR2 as FYNNEI. CDR3 nucleotides: TGTGCCAGCCGGGGGGGCACTGAAGCTTTCTTT. It encodes CASRGGTEAFF. The full variable domain, in which reference TRBV2 and TRBJ1-1 provide the parts outside the CDR3, is EPEVTQTPSHQVTQMGQEVILRCVPISNHLYFYWYRQILGQKVEFLVSFYNNEISEKSEIFDDQFSVERPDGSNFTLKIRSTKLEDSAMYFCASRGGTEAFFGQGTRLTVV.

This clone was seen just once. Mismatch with germline at one junction end may stem from a read error. This rearrangement joins TRBV5-6 to TRBJ2-3, with D perhaps matching TRBD2 (5 bases). The CDR3 runs to 13 residues. The germline V gene encodes CDR1 SGHDT and CDR2 YYEEEE. The CDR3 region is CRAVGKGGDTQYF. The CDR3 coding sequence is TGCAGAGCGGTGGGAAAAGGAGGAGATACGCAGTATTTT. Full variable domain (rest looked up from reference TRBV5-6 and TRBJ2-3): DAGVTQSPTHLIKTRGQQVTLRCSPKSGHDTVSWYQQALGQGPQFIFQYYEEEERQRGNFPDRFSGHQFPNYSSELNVNALLLGDSALYLCRAVGKGGDTQYFGPGTRLTVL.